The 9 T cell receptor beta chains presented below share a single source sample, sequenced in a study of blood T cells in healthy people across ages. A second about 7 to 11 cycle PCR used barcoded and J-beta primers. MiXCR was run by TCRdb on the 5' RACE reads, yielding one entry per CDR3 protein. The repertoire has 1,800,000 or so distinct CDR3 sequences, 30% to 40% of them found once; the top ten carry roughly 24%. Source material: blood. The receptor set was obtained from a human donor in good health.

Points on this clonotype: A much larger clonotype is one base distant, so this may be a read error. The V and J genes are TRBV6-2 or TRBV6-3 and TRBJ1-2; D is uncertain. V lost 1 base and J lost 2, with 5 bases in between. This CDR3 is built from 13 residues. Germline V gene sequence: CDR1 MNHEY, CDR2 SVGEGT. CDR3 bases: TGTGCCAGCAGTTACTTTGGGAACTATGGCTACACCTTC. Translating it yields CASSYFGNYGYTF.

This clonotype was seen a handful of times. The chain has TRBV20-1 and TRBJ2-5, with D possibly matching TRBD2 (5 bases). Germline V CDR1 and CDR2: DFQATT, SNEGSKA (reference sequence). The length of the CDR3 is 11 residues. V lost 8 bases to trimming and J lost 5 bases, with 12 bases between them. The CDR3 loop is CSPGTVETQYF. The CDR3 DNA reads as TGCAGTCCGGGAACCGTGGAGACCCAGTACTTC.

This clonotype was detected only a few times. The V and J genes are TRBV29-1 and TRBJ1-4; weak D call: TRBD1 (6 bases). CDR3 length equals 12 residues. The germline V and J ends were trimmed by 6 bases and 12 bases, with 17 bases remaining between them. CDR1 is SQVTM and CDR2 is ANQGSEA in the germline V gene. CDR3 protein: CSVVSQGKELFF. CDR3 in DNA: TGCAGCGTGGTGAGCCAGGGGAAGGAACTGTTTTTT.

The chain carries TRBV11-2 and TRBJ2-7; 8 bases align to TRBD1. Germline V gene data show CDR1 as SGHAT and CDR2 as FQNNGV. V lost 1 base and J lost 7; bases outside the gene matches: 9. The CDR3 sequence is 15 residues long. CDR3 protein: CASSLGPGGSWEQYF. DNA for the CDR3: TGTGCCAGCAGCTTAGGTCCAGGGGGCTCATGGGAGCAGTACTTC.

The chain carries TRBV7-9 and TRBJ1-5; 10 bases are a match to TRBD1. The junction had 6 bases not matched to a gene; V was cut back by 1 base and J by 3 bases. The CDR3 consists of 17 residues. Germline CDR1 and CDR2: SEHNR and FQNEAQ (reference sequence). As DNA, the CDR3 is TGTGCCAGCAGCTTAGGGACAGGGGGGTACGACAATCAGCCCCAGCATTTT. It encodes CASSLGTGGYDNQPQHF. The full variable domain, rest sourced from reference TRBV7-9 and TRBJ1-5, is DTGVSQNPRHKITKRGQNVTFRCDPISEHNRLYWYRQTLGQGPEFLTYFQNEAQLEKSRLLSDRFSAERPKGSFSTLEIQRTEQGDSAMYLCASSLGTGGYDNQPQHFGDGTRLSIL.

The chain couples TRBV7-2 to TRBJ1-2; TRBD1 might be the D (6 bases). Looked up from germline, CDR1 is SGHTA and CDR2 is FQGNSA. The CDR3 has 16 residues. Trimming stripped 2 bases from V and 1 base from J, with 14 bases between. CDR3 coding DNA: TGTGCCAGCAGCTTATTTTCAGGGGACCTTAACTATGGCTACACCTTC. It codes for CASSLFSGDLNYGYTF.

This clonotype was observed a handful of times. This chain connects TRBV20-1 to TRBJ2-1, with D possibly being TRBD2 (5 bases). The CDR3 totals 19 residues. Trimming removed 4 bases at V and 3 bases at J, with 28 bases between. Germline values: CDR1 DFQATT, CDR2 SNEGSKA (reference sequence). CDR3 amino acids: CSAMKSTSGLLPLYNEQFF. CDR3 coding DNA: TGCAGTGCTATGAAGAGCACTAGTGGGCTTTTACCCCTCTACAATGAGCAGTTCTTC.

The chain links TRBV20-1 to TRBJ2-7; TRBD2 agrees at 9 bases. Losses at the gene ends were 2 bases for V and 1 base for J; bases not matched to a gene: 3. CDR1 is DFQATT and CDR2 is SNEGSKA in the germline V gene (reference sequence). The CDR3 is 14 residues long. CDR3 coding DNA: TGCAGTGCTAGAAGGACTAGCGAATCCTACGAGCAGTACTTC. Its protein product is CSARRTSESYEQYF.

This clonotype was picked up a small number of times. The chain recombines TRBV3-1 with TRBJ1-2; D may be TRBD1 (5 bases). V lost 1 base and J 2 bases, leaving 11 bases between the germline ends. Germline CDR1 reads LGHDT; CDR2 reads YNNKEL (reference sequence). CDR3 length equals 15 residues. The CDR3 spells CASSQGPQGNYGYTF. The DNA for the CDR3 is TGTGCCAGCAGCCAAGGACCCCAGGGCAACTATGGCTACACCTTC.